The 13 T cell receptor beta chains presented below share a single source sample, sequenced in a study of blood T cell repertoires in COVID-19. TCRdb keeps only in-frame clones here, not all; method: immunoSEQ multiplex PCR. The table records fewer than 250,000 clones, about 83% of them present only once. The material sequenced was PBMCs or T cells enriched from blood (not recorded which). Receptors originate from a woman between 40 and 50 years old who had recovered from COVID-19.

The chain joins TRBV20-1 to TRBJ2-1, with 12 bases identical to TRBD2. The CDR3 sequence is 17 residues long. Losses at the gene ends were 3 bases for V and 5 bases for J; bases not matched to a gene: 11. Germline V gene lookup returns CDR1 DFQATT and CDR2 SNEGSKA (reference sequence). The CDR3: CSASRLTSGSNNNEQFF. The CDR3 bases are TGCAGTGCTAGTAGATTGACTAGCGGGAGTAATAACAATGAGCAGTTCTTC.

The chain joins TRBV6-5 to TRBJ2-5; 11 bases match TRBD2. Germline-derived CDR1 and CDR2 are MNHEY and SVGAGI. The CDR3 is made up of 16 amino acids. V was clipped by 4 bases and J by 5 bases; unmatched bases: 9. The DNA of the CDR3 is TGTGCCAGCAGTTTCGAACTAGCGGGAGTTCCGGAGACCCAGTACTTC. Residues: CASSFELAGVPETQYF.

The CDR3 region has the DNA TGTGCCAGCAGCTTCCAGCGGGAGATTCGGGACACCGGGGAGCTGTTTTTT. Translated: CASSFQREIRDTGELFF. The chain couples TRBV5-8 to TRBJ2-2; TRBD2 matches 8 bases. From germline, CDR1 is SGHTS and CDR2 YDEGEE. The CDR3 is 17 residues long. Trimming at V came to 2 bases and at J to 3 bases, leaving 9 bases not matched to a gene. Using reference TRBV5-8 and TRBJ2-2 for the parts outside the CDR3, the full variable domain is EAGVTQSPTHLIKTRGQQATLRCSPISGHTSVYWYQQALGLGLQFLLWYDEGEERNRGNFPPRFSGRQFPNYSSELNVNALELEDSALYLCASSFQREIRDTGELFFGEGSRLTVL.

V gene TRBV7-9 combines with J gene TRBJ1-4, with no clear D. Germline CDR1 and CDR2: SEHNR and FQNEAQ (reference sequence). Trimming removed 5 bases from V and 0 bases from J, with 7 bases in between. The length of the CDR3 is 14 residues. CDR3 residues: CASSNGATNEKLFF. The CDR3 bases are TGTGCCAGCAGCAACGGTGCAACTAATGAAAAACTGTTTTTT. Complete variable domain (other parts from reference TRBV7-9 and TRBJ1-4): DTGVSQNPRHKITKRGQNVTFRCDPISEHNRLYWYRQTLGQGPEFLTYFQNEAQLEKSRLLSDRFSAERPKGSFSTLEIQRTEQGDSAMYLCASSNGATNEKLFFGSGTQLSVL.

This clone appeared a few times. The rearrangement links TRBV11-3 to TRBJ2-1; D is unresolved. The CDR3 runs 13 residues. Trimming cost V 5 bases and J 7 bases, with 12 bases left between them. The germline gives CDR1 SGHNT, CDR2 YENEEA. CDR3: CASSPTRMNEQFF. The CDR3 nucleotides read TGTGCCAGCAGCCCGACACGGATGAATGAGCAGTTCTTC.

The rearrangement joins TRBV5-1 to TRBJ1-1, with D possibly TRBD1 on 6 matching bases. The CDR3 has 14 amino acids. The ends were cut back, 4 bases at V and 1 base at J, with 11 bases in the middle. Germline V lookup: CDR1 SGHRS, CDR2 YFSETQ. This chain's CDR3 is CASSGPGQNTEAFF. As DNA, the CDR3 is TGCGCCAGCAGCGGACCGGGACAGAACACTGAAGCTTTCTTT.

Many counts were recorded for this clone. The chain uses TRBV14 and TRBJ2-5, with a possible D match to TRBD2 (5 bases). This CDR3 has 17 residues. Trimming pared 2 bases from V and 0 bases from J, leaving 16 bases between. From germline, CDR1 is SGHDN and CDR2 FVKESK. The chain's CDR3 is CASSQIPAAEYQETQYF. The CDR3, as DNA: TGTGCCAGCAGCCAAATTCCGGCAGCGGAGTACCAAGAGACCCAGTACTTC.

V usage is TRBV25-1 and J usage is TRBJ2-2; 10 bases are shared with TRBD2. The V gene's germline CDR1 is MGHDK and CDR2 SYGVNS. J was trimmed by 4 bases and V by 7 bases; bases with no gene match: 3. This CDR3 region has 14 residues. The CDR3 sequence: CASTTSGVTGELFF. CDR3 nucleotides: TGTGCCAGCACCACTAGCGGGGTCACCGGGGAGCTGTTTTTT.

The chain is built from TRBV10-3 and TRBJ1-1, with 7 positions matching TRBD1. V was clipped by 2 bases and J by 9 bases; unmatched bases: 12. Germline assignment: CDR1 ENHRY and CDR2 SYGVKD. The CDR3 covers 15 residues. DNA for the CDR3: TGTGCCATCAGTGAGCTCCCGACAGGGTTATATCAAGCTTTCTTT. Its protein product is CAISELPTGLYQAFF.

The chain is built from TRBV6-5 and TRBJ2-7, with D possibly matching TRBD2 (6 bases). Germline V gene data show CDR1 as MNHEY and CDR2 as SVGAGI. V was cut by 5 bases and J by 2 bases, with 13 bases left in between. The CDR3 runs to 14 residues. The CDR3 DNA follows: TGTGCCAGCAGTCCGGGACTTGGGGCCTACGAGCAGTACTTC. Its translation is CASSPGLGAYEQYF.

The J gene is TRBJ1-1, the V gene TRBV4-1; D is possibly TRBD1 (5 bases). Germline V gene data show CDR1 as MGHRA and CDR2 as YSYEKL. CDR3 length equals 14 residues. With 0 bases removed from V and 11 bases from J, the gap between germline ends came to 16 bases. The CDR3 DNA sequence: TGCGCCAGCAGCCAAGACCAATTCCCCAGGGCGGCTTTCTTT. It translates to CASSQDQFPRAAFF.

The chain has TRBV5-4 and TRBJ2-2; 8 bases align to TRBD2. The CDR3 is made up of 16 amino acids. CDR1 SGHNT and CDR2 YYREEE come from the germline V gene (reference sequence). Unmatched junction bases numbered 7, after V lost 5 bases and J lost 1 base. The CDR3 here is CASRMVTSGNTGELFF. Written as DNA, the CDR3 is TGTGCCAGCAGAATGGTCACTAGCGGGAACACCGGGGAGCTGTTTTTT.

This rearrangement joins TRBV15 to TRBJ2-2; D not resolved. V lost 4 bases, J lost 6 bases, and 9 bases lay in between. The CDR3 extends over 13 amino acids. Germline-derived CDR1 and CDR2 are LNHNV and YYDKDF (reference sequence). In nucleotides, the CDR3 is TGTGCCACCAGCACCCCTTATGCCGGGGAGCTGTTTTTT. Its protein is CATSTPYAGELFF.